In this sample, the clone carrying this T cell receptor beta chain turned up a few times. Its matching antigen is unknown. The source of the sample is a study of response to subunit inactivated influenza vaccine. Study outcomes and limitations: Authors suggested each seasonal flu vaccination may recruit only limited numbers of new T cells.

TCRdb independently ran MiXCR on the RT-PCR reads; one entry per CDR3 protein. Among approximately 480,000 distinct CDR3 sequences, around 9.9% were seen once, and the ten largest hold about 12%. The CDR3 has 12 amino acids. The trim removed 7 bases at V and 3 bases at J, leaving 2 bases unmatched. CDR1 is MNHEY, CDR2 SVGAGI, per germline. The source material was PBMCs from blood, sampled roughly 48 days after vaccination. The source of this sequence is a man between 45 and 60 years old who received an inactivated influenza vaccine. The rearrangement uses TRBV6-5 and TRBJ2-7, with TRBD1 matching 8 bases. The CDR3 protein is CASTDRGYEQYF. The CDR3 coding sequence is TGTGCCAGCACCGACAGGGGCTACGAGCAGTACTTC.